This section outlines one T cell receptor beta chain sequence together with its context. Its antigen remains unidentified. These data originate in a study of T cells in Graves' hyperthyroidism and ophthalmopathy. Overall study results and limits: Most thyroid-expanded clonotypes above 0.001 were also found in blood. In validation, the model predicted ophthalmopathy. These predictions came a median about 6.2 months before onset.

TCR beta CDR3 regions were amplified from RNA transcripts. The TCR CDR3 first-round RT-PCR relied on the HTBI primer set. MiXCR, applied by TCRdb to the multiplex PCR reads, yields one record per CDR3 protein. The sample consists of approximately 430,000 distinct CDR3 sequences, over 12% of them appearing once. Ophthalmopathy in the patients scored at least 3 on Clinical Activity Score and at least 4 on NOSPECS grade, lasting under 3 months. The receptor comes from a man aged 18 to 30 with Graves' ophthalmopathy. Input material: blood.

CDR3 nucleotides: TGTGCCAGTAGTTGGCTAGTCGGGCAGACCCAGTACTTC. Its translation: CASSWLVGQTQYF. The chain carries TRBV19 and TRBJ2-5; no clear D gene. V lost 5 bases and J lost 6, with 13 bases in between. Germline CDR1 and CDR2: LNHDA and SQIVND (reference sequence). CDR3 length: 13 residues.